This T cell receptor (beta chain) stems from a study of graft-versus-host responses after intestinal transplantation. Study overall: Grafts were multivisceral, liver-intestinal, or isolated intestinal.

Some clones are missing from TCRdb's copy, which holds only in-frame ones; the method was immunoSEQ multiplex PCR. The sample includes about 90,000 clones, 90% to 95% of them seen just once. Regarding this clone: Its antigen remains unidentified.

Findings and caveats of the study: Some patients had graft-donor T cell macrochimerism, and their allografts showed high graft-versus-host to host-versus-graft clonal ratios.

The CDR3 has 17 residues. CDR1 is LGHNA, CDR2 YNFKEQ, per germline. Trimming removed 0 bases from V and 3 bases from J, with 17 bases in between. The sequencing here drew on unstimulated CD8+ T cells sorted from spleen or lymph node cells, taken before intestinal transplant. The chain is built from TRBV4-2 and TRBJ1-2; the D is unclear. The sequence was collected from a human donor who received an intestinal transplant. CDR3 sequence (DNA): TGTGCCAGCAGCCAAGATTCGACGGAGGGTTCCCACTATGGCTACACCTTC. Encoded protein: CASSQDSTEGSHYGYTF.